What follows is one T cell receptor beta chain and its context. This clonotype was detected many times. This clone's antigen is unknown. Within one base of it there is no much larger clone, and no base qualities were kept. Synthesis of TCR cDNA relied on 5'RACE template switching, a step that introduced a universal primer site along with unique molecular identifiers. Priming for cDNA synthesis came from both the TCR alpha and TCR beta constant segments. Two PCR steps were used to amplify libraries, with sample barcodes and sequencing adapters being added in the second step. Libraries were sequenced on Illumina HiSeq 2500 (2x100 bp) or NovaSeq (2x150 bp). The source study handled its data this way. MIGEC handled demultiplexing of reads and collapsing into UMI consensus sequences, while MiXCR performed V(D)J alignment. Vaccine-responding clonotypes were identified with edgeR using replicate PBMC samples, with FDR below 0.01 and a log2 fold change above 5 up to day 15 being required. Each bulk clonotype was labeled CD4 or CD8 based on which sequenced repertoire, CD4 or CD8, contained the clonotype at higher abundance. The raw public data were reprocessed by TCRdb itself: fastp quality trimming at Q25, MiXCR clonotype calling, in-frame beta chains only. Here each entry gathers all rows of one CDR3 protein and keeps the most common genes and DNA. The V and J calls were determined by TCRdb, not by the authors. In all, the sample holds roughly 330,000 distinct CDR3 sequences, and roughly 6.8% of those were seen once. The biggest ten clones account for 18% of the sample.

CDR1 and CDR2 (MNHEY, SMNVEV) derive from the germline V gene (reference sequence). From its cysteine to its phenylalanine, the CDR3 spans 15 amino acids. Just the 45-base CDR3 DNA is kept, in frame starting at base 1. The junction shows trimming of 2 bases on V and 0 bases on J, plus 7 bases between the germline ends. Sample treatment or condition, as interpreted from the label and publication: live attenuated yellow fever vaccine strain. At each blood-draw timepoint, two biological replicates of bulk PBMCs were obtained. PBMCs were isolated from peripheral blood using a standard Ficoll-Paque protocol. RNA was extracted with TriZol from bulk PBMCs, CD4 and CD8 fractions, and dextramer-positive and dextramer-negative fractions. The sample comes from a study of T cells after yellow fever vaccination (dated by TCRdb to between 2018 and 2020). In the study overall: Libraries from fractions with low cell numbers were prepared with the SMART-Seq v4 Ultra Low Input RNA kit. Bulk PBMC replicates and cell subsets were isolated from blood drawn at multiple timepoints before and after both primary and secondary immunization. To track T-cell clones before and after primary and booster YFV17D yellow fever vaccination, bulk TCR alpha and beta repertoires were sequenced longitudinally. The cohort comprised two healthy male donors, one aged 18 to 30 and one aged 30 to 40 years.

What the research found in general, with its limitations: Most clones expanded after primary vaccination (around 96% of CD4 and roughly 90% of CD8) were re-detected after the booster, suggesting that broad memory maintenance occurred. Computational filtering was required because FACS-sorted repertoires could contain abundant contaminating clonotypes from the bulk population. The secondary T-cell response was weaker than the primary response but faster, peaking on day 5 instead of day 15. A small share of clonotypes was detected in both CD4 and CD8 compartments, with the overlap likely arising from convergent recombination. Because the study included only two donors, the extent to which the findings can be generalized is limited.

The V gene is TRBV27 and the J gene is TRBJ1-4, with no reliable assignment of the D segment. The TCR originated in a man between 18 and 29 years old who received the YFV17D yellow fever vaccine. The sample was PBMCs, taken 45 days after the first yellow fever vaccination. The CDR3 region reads CASSLGEATNEKLFF. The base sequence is TGTGCCAGCAGTTTAGGAGAAGCAACTAATGAAAAACTGTTTTTT.